This T cell receptor beta chain was documented in a study of OX40 agonist ivuxolimab in advanced cancers. Study-wide results and caveats: The specificity for antigen of the expanded peripheral T cells was not determined. On average, a greater number of expanded clones characterised CD8+ T cells relative to CD4+. Certain nonresponders additionally had low normalized T-cell clonal expansion.

Points on this clone: What it binds is not known.

Blood got drawn at baseline, again on cycle 4 day 1, and then on cycle 7 day 1. Assay used: immunoSEQ multiplex PCR; TCRdb lists only in-frame clones, some missing. In the table there are about 55,000 clones, 85% to 90% of which are singletons. Germline values: CDR1 SNHLY, CDR2 FYNNEI. The V and J ends lost 8 bases and 0 bases respectively, with 16 bases between them. This CDR3 region has 15 residues. This specimen consisted of CD4+ or CD8+ T cells sorted from blood, obtained in a trial of the OX40 agonist ivuxolimab. The chain recombines TRBV2 with TRBJ1-1; weak D call: TRBD1 (5 bases). The sequence derives from an adult with an advanced solid tumor such as melanoma, head and neck, liver or kidney cancer. CDR3 coding DNA: TGTGCCAGCCGCCGCGACAGTGGCATGAACACTGAAGCTTTCTTT. Amino acid sequence: CASRRDSGMNTEAFF.